This TCR beta chain was profiled in a study of CD4 T cells in relation to SARS-CoV-2 and coronaviruses. Background on the study: PBMCs were cultured with antigen for roughly 10 days before TCR beta sequencing. Negative control cultures got HIV-1 Nef peptides or no peptide.

Whole-study results and caveats: No donor gave both pre-pandemic and post-infection samples.

Germline values: CDR1 SQVTM, CDR2 ANQGSEA. Trimming cost V 7 bases and J 8 bases; bases outside gene matches: 9. CDR3 length equals 12 residues. Repertoires were generated with immunoSEQ multiplex PCR, while TCRdb's copy carries only in-frame clones and drops some. The table has roughly 28,000 clones, roughly 66% seen once; the top ten hold approximately 21%. About this clone: The antigen is unknown.

The unexposed donors gave CD4+ T cells in about 2010-2019, prior to COVID-19. After nine to ten days of culture, CD4+ T cells were isolated. Cells permitting, SARS-CoV-2 S/N and four cold-coronavirus spikes were tested on unexposed-donor CD4+ T cells. The sample was CD4+ T cells from PBMCs, cultured in vitro. The source is a human donor in good health. The gene calls are TRBV29-1 and TRBJ1-2; 8 nucleotides agree with TRBD1. CDR3 sequence reads: CSASKTGDGYTF. The CDR3 DNA reads TGCAGCGCTAGTAAGACAGGGGACGGCTACACCTTC.